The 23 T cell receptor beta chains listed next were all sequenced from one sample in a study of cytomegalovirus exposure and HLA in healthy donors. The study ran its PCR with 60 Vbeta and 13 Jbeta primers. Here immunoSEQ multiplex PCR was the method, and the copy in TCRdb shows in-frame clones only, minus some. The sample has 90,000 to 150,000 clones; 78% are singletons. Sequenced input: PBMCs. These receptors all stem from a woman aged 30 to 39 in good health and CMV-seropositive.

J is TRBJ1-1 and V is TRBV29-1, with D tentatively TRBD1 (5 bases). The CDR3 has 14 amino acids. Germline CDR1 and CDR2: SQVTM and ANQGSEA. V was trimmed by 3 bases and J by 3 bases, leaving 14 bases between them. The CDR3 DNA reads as TGCAGCGTTGACCGGGGGGGAGGGGACACTGAAGCTTTCTTT. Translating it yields CSVDRGGGDTEAFF.

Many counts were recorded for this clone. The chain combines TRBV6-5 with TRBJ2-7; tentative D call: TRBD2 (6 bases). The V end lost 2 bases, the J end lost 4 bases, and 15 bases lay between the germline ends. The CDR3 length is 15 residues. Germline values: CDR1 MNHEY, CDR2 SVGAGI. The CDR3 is CASSYLAGPQYEQYF. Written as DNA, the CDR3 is TGTGCCAGCAGTTACCTGGCGGGGCCCCAATACGAGCAGTACTTC.

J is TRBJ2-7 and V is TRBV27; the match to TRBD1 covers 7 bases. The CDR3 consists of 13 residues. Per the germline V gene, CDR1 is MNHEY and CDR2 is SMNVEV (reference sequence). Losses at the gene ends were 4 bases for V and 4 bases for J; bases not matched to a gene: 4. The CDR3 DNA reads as TGTGCCAGCAGTTGGGGGACAGAGTACGAGCAGTACTTC. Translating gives CASSWGTEYEQYF.

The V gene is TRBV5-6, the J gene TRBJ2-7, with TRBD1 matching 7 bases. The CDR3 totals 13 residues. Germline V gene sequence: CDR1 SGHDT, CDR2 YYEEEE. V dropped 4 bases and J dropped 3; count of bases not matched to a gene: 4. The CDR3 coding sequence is TGTGCCAGCAGCGGACAGGATTACTACGAGCAGTACTTC. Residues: CASSGQDYYEQYF.

The CDR3 coding sequence is TGTGCCAGTAGCCCTGCGGGACAGGGGAACTATGGCTACACCTTC. This encodes CASSPAGQGNYGYTF. The chain joins TRBV19 to TRBJ1-2; 10 bases line up with TRBD1. This CDR3 is 15 amino acids long. With 6 bases clipped from V and 2 bases from J, the junction kept 6 bases outside the gene matches. Looked up from germline, CDR1 is LNHDA and CDR2 is SQIVND (reference sequence).

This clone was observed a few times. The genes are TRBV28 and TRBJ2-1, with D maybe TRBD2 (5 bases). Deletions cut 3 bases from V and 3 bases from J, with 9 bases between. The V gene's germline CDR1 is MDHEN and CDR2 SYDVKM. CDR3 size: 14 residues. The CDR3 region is CASSLGAIYNEQFF. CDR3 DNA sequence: TGTGCCAGCAGTTTGGGAGCCATCTACAATGAGCAGTTCTTC.

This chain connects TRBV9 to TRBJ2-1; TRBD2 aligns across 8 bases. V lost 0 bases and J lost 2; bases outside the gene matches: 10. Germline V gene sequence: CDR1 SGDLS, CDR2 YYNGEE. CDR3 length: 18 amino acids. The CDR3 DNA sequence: TGTGCCAGCAGCGTAGGATGGATCACGGGGGGGCCCTACAATGAGCAGTTCTTC. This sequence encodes CASSVGWITGGPYNEQFF.

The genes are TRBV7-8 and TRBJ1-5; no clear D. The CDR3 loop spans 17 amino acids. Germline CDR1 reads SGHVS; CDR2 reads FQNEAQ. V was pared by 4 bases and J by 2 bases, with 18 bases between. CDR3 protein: CASSSRGSGVGNQPQHF. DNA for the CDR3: TGTGCCAGCAGCTCCCGAGGGTCCGGGGTGGGCAATCAGCCCCAGCATTTT.

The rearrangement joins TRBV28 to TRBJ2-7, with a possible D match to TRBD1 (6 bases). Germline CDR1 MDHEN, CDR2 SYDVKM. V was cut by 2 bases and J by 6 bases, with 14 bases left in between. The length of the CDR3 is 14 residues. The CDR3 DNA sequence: TGTGCCAGCAGTTTAAGGGGGTCCGTCGGCGAGCAGTACTTC. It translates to CASSLRGSVGEQYF.

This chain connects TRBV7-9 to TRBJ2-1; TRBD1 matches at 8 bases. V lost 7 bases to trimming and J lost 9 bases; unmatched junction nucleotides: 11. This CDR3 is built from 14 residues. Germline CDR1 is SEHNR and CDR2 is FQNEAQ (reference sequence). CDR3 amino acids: CASIPDREEGEQFF. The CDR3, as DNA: TGTGCCAGCATCCCGGACAGGGAGGAGGGTGAGCAGTTCTTC.

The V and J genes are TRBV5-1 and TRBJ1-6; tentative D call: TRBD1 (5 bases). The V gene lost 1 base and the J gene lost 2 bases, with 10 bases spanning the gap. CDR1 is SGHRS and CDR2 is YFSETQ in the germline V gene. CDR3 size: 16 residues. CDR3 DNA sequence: TGCGCCAGCAGCTTGACCCGGGGGGCCTATAATTCACCCCTCCACTTT. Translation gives CASSLTRGAYNSPLHF.

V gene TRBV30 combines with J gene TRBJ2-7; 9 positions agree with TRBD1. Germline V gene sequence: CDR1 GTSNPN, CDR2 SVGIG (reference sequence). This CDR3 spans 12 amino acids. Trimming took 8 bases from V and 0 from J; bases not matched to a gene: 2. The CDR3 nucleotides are TGTGCCACGGACAGGGGCTCCTACGAGCAGTACTTC. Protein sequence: CATDRGSYEQYF.

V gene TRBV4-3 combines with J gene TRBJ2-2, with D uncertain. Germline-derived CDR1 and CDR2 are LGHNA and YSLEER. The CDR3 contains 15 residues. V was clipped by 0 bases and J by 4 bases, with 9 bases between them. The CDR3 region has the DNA TGCGCCAGCAGCCAAGAGAGTCACAGCACCGGGGAGCTGTTTTTT. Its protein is CASSQESHSTGELFF.

The CDR3 DNA sequence: TGTGCCAGCTCACCGACAACACAGGCCCCTGACACTGAAGCTTTCTTT. It yields the protein CASSPTTQAPDTEAFF. This chain connects TRBV18 to TRBJ1-1; tentative D call: TRBD1 (5 bases). The CDR3 covers 16 residues. The germline CDR1 and CDR2 sequences are KGHSH and LQKENI. Deletions cut 3 bases from V and 3 bases from J, with 17 bases between.

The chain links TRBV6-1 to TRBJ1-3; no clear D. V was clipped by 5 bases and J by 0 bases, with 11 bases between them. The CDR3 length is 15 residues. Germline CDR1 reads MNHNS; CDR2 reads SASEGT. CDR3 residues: CASSTSPISGNTIYF. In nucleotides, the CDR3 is TGTGCCAGCAGTACATCCCCGATCTCTGGAAACACCATATATTTT.

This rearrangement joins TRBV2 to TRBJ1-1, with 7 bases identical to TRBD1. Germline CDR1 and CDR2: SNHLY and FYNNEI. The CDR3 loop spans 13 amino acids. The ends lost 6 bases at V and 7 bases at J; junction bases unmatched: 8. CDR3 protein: CASRRDSALEAFF. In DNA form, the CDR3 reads TGTGCCAGCAGGCGGGACAGTGCCCTTGAAGCTTTCTTT.

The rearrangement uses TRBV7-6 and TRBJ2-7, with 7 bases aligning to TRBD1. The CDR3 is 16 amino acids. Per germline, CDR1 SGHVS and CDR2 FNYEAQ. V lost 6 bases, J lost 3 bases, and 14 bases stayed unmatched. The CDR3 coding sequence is TGTGCCAGCAGTTCGAGCCGGGACAGCCCCTACTACGAGCAGTACTTC. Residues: CASSSSRDSPYYEQYF. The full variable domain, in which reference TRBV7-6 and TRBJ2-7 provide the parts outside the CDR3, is GAGVSQSPRYKVTKRGQDVALRCDPISGHVSLYWYRQALGQGPEFLTYFNYEAQQDKSGLPNDRFSAERPEGSISTLTIQRTEQRDSAMYRCASSSSRDSPYYEQYFGPGTRLTVT.

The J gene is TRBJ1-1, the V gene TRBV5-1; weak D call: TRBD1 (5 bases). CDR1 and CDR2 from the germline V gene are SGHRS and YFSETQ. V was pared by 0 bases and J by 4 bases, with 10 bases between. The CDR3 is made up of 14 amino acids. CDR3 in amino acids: CASSLDSGGTEAFF. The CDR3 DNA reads TGCGCCAGCAGCTTGGATTCCGGGGGCACTGAAGCTTTCTTT.

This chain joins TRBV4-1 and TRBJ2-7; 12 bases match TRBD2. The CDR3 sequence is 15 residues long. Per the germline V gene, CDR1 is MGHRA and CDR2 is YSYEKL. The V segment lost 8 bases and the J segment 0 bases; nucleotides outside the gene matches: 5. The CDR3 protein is CASARLAGASYEQYF. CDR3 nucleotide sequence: TGCGCCAGCGCCCGACTAGCGGGGGCCTCCTACGAGCAGTACTTC.

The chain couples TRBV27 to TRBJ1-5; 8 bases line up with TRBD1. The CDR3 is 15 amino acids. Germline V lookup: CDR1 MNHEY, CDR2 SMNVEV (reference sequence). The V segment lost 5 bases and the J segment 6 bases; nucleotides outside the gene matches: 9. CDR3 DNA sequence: TGTGCCAGCAGTCCCTCCAGGGGGCTAAGTCAGCCCCAGCATTTT. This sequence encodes CASSPSRGLSQPQHF.

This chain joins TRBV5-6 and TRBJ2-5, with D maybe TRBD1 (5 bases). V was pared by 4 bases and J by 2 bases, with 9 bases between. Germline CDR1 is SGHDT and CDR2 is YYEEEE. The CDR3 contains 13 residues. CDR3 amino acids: CASSRREQETQYF. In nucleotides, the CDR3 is TGTGCCAGCAGCCGCAGGGAACAAGAGACCCAGTACTTC.

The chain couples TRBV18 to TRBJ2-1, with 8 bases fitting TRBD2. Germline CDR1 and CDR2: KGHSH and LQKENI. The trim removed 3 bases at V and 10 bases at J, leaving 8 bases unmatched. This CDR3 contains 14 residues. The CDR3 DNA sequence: TGTGCCAGCTCACCGAAGCGGGGGCCGGGGGAGCAGTTCTTC. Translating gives CASSPKRGPGEQFF.

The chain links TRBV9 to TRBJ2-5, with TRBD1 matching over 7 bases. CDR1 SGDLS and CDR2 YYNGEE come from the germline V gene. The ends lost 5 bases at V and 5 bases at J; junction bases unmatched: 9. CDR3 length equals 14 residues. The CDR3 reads CASSQGQWGETQYF. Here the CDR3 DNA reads TGTGCCAGCAGTCAGGGACAGTGGGGGGAGACCCAGTACTTC.